One and the same sample provided the 14 T cell receptor beta chains below, sequenced in a study of response to subunit inactivated influenza vaccine. TCRdb processed the RT-PCR reads anew with MiXCR; each CDR3 protein has one entry. The sample lists 150,000 to 200,000 distinct CDR3 sequences, roughly 10% occurring once. The sample consisted of CD8+ T cells sorted from PBMCs, taken roughly 24 months after vaccination. The source of these receptors is a man between 50 and 75 years old who received an inactivated influenza vaccine.

This clonotype occurred many times. The chain uses TRBV15 and TRBJ2-1; TRBD1 matches at 7 bases. V lost 3 bases and J lost 2; bases outside the gene matches: 4. This CDR3 has 15 residues. Looked up from germline, CDR1 is LNHNV and CDR2 is YYDKDF (reference sequence). CDR3 region: CATSRAGTAYNEQFF. CDR3 sequence (DNA): TGTGCCACCAGCAGGGCCGGGACAGCCTACAATGAGCAGTTCTTC.

The genes are TRBV7-9 and TRBJ1-5; no firm D call. The CDR3 is made up of 14 amino acids. The V gene lost 0 bases and the J gene lost 0 bases, with 3 bases spanning the gap. Germline-derived CDR1 and CDR2 are SEHNR and FQNEAQ (reference sequence). CDR3 coding DNA: TGTGCCAGCAGCTTAGCAGCTAGCAATCAGCCCCAGCATTTT. As protein: CASSLAASNQPQHF. Complete variable domain (other parts from reference TRBV7-9 and TRBJ1-5): DTGVSQNPRHKITKRGQNVTFRCDPISEHNRLYWYRQTLGQGPEFLTYFQNEAQLEKSRLLSDRFSAERPKGSFSTLEIQRTEQGDSAMYLCASSLAASNQPQHFGDGTRLSIL.

This clonotype was found many times. V and J are TRBV9 and TRBJ2-1, with 9 bases aligning to TRBD1. Germline V gives CDR1 SGDLS, CDR2 YYNGEE. V shed 3 bases and J 6 bases; nucleotides not matched to a gene: 10. This CDR3 has 16 residues. In nucleotides, the CDR3 is TGTGCCAGCAGCGCCCCGAGGACAGGGGCGTCCAATGAGCAGTTCTTC. It codes for CASSAPRTGASNEQFF.

This chain uses TRBV7-2 with TRBJ1-2, with TRBD1 matching over 7 bases. Unmatched junction bases numbered 4, after V lost 5 bases and J lost 1 base. CDR3 length: 14 residues. The germline V gene encodes CDR1 SGHTA and CDR2 FQGNSA. CDR3 bases: TGTGCCAGCAGCCTGGGGACAGTTAACTATGGCTACACCTTC. It codes for CASSLGTVNYGYTF.

This chain uses TRBV11-2 with TRBJ2-2; D is unresolved. CDR3 length: 14 amino acids. V lost 2 bases, J lost 2 bases, and 6 bases lay in between. The germline V gene has CDR1 SGHAT and CDR2 FQNNGV. The chain's CDR3 is CASSLFSNTGELFF. The CDR3 nucleotides are TGTGCCAGCAGCTTATTTAGCAACACCGGGGAGCTGTTTTTT.

This chain joins TRBV27 and TRBJ2-1; TRBD2 aligns across 8 bases. With V trimmed by 6 bases and J by 6 bases, 10 bases remained unmatched. Germline V CDR1 and CDR2: MNHEY, SMNVEV (reference sequence). The CDR3 extends over 15 amino acids. CDR3 in DNA: TGTGCCAGCAGGCCTATGGGACTAGATCTCAATGAGCAGTTCTTC. It specifies CASRPMGLDLNEQFF.

This clonotype was observed at least ten times. The rearrangement uses TRBV12-3 or TRBV12-4 and TRBJ2-3, with TRBD2 matching over 13 bases. The CDR3 contains 16 residues. J was trimmed by 0 bases and V by 7 bases; bases with no gene match: 4. The CDR3 nucleotides read TGTGCCAGCAAGACTAGCGGGGGGCAAAGCACAGATACGCAGTATTTT. As protein: CASKTSGGQSTDTQYF.

Ten or more counts support this clonotype. V gene TRBV20-1 combines with J gene TRBJ2-3; no firm D call. The CDR3 totals 15 residues. Per the germline V gene, CDR1 is DFQATT and CDR2 is SNEGSKA (reference sequence). V was shortened by 5 bases and J by 3 bases, with 18 bases between the two germline ends. CDR3 nucleotides: TGCAGTGCTTTAGCCGATAACTCAGTAACAGATACGCAGTATTTT. Translating it yields CSALADNSVTDTQYF.

This clonotype was seen a handful of times. The chain carries TRBV6-1 and TRBJ2-1; no clear D. The V gene lost 3 bases and the J gene lost 0 bases, with 12 bases spanning the gap. Germline assignment: CDR1 MNHNS and CDR2 SASEGT. This CDR3 has 16 amino acids. The CDR3 region is CASSDSTDSSYNEQFF. CDR3 bases: TGTGCCAGCAGTGATTCGACGGATAGCTCCTACAATGAGCAGTTCTTC.

A few counts support this clonotype. The chain combines TRBV15 with TRBJ2-1, with D perhaps TRBD1 or TRBD2 (5 bases each). V lost 1 base and J lost 7, with 11 bases in between. The CDR3 extends over 14 amino acids. The germline gives CDR1 LNHNV, CDR2 YYDKDF (reference sequence). CDR3 residues: CATSRAGTRNEQFF. The CDR3, as DNA: TGTGCCACCAGCAGAGCCGGGACCCGGAATGAGCAGTTCTTC.

This clonotype was recorded at least ten times. The chain carries TRBV7-9 and TRBJ2-1; D is undetermined. The V gene lost 5 bases and the J gene lost 4 bases, with 12 bases spanning the gap. The CDR3 runs 14 residues. Germline CDR1 reads SEHNR; CDR2 reads FQNEAQ (reference sequence). The CDR3 loop is CASSPAASYNEQFF. Written as DNA, the CDR3 is TGTGCCAGCAGCCCGGCGGCATCTTACAATGAGCAGTTCTTC.

The V and J genes are TRBV4-1 and TRBJ1-1; D is perhaps TRBD1 (6 bases). V shed 0 bases and J shed 5 bases, with 16 bases lying between them. The CDR3 consists of 16 residues. Germline CDR1 reads MGHRA; CDR2 reads YSYEKL. CDR3 DNA sequence: TGCGCCAGCAGCCAAGATCCCCCCGGGGGCCGTACTGAAGCTTTCTTT. This translates into CASSQDPPGGRTEAFF.

This clonotype was seen at least ten times. The chain has TRBV15 and TRBJ2-1; D gene unclear. The CDR3 length is 14 residues. The V and J ends lost 0 bases and 3 bases respectively, with 6 bases between them. Germline assignment: CDR1 LNHNV and CDR2 YYDKDF (reference sequence). CDR3 DNA: TGTGCCACCAGCAGAGATACCAGCTACAATGAGCAGTTCTTC. Protein product: CATSRDTSYNEQFF.

This clonotype showed up just a few times. V is TRBV12-3 or TRBV12-4 and J is TRBJ2-7; weak D call: TRBD1 (6 bases). V gave up 6 bases and J gave up 4 bases, with 16 bases separating them. The CDR3 is 14 amino acids. The CDR3 DNA reads TGTGCCAGCAGAGTTGGACCAGGGGCTTACGAGCAGTACTTC. Residues: CASRVGPGAYEQYF.